These 8 T cell receptor beta chains came from one sample sequenced in a study of T cells in Graves' hyperthyroidism and ophthalmopathy (dated by TCRdb to between 2018 and 2021). To prepare the library, multiplex PCR was applied. Sequencing took place on an Illumina HiSeq 2000. The TCR beta CDR3 regions were amplified from the RNA transcripts. A first-round RT-PCR of the TCR CDR3 used the HTBI primer set with the Qiagen OneStep RT-PCR kit. Using fastp trimming at Q25 and MiXCR clonotype assembly, TCRdb reanalyzed the public sequencing data and kept in-frame beta chains. Each entry is one CDR3 protein sequence, shown with its most common DNA and genes. The sample table contains about 350,000 distinct CDR3 sequences; only one count was recorded for about a sixth of them. 15% to 18% of the sample is in the top ten clones. Sequences were obtained from blood. These receptor sequences come from a woman between 40 and 55 years old with Graves' ophthalmopathy.

This clonotype was seen ten or more times. The V gene is TRBV11-2, the J gene TRBJ1-1; D might be TRBD1 (5 bases). Germline assignment: CDR1 SGHAT and CDR2 FQNNGV. This CDR3 contains 15 residues. Between the trimmed V and J ends, which lost 0 bases and 6 bases, there was a span of 14 bases. In DNA form, the CDR3 reads TGTGCCAGCAGCTTAGATCCCCGGGGGGTCGCTGAAGCTTTCTTT. Protein: CASSLDPRGVAEAFF.

This clonotype was seen repeatedly, ten times or more. This chain uses TRBV12-3 or TRBV12-4 with TRBJ2-5, with 7 positions matching TRBD2. The trim removed 2 bases at V and 3 bases at J, leaving 3 bases unmatched. The CDR3 spans 14 residues. Written as DNA, the CDR3 is TGTGCCAGCAGTTTAAGGCGGGAGAAAGAGACCCAGTACTTC. Translated: CASSLRREKETQYF.

This clonotype was observed a few times. The chain joins TRBV2 to TRBJ2-7; D possibly corresponds to TRBD2 (7 bases). Germline V CDR1 and CDR2: SNHLY, FYNNEI. The ends were cut back, 6 bases at V and 2 bases at J, with 17 bases in the middle. The CDR3 is 15 amino acids. The CDR3 coding sequence is TGTGCCAGCAGCAAAAGGGGGGGGGGAGCCTACGAGCAGTACTTC. Protein sequence: CASSKRGGGAYEQYF.

This clonotype has ten or more counts. The junction departs from germline at one end; a sequencing error may be responsible. This sequence joins TRBV7-9 and TRBJ2-5, with a possible D match to TRBD1 (8 bases). CDR1 is SEHNR, CDR2 FQNEAQ, per germline (reference sequence). The CDR3 has 13 residues. CDR3 loop: CASSGQGGETQCF. CDR3 nucleotide sequence: TGTGCCAGCAGCGGACAGGGAGGGGAGACCCAGTGCTTC.

This clonotype was seen at least ten times. V usage is TRBV5-1 and J usage is TRBJ2-2; D might be TRBD2 (6 bases). The CDR3 covers 15 residues. CDR1 and CDR2 from the germline V gene are SGHRS and YFSETQ. V was cut by 4 bases and J by 0 bases, with 10 bases left in between. The CDR3 nucleotides are TGCGCCAGCAGCATCGCGGGACCGAACACCGGGGAGCTGTTTTTT. Amino acid sequence: CASSIAGPNTGELFF.

This clonotype was found many times. The V gene is TRBV6-5, the J gene TRBJ1-2; D is unclear. Germline V gene lookup returns CDR1 MNHEY and CDR2 SVGAGI. V was pared by 0 bases and J by 6 bases, with 11 bases between. This CDR3 has 14 amino acids. CDR3 in amino acids: CASSYSEGSNGYTF. CDR3 nucleotides: TGTGCCAGCAGTTACTCGGAGGGAAGTAATGGCTACACCTTC.

This clonotype has a count of ten or more. V gene TRBV5-1 combines with J gene TRBJ1-5; a possible D gene is TRBD1 (5 bases). In germline, CDR1 is SGHRS, CDR2 YFSETQ. The length of the CDR3 is 15 residues. The V end lost 5 bases, the J end lost 7 bases, and 19 bases lay between the germline ends. The CDR3: CASSPDGTRGQPQHF. The CDR3 DNA reads as TGCGCCAGCAGTCCTGACGGTACCCGGGGGCAGCCCCAGCATTTT.

The sample holds many counts of this clonotype. J is TRBJ1-3 and V is TRBV30; 8 nucleotides agree with TRBD1. Germline trimming cut 5 bases from V and 8 bases from J; bases unmatched to any gene: 8. CDR1 is GTSNPN, CDR2 SVGIG, per germline (reference sequence). The CDR3 is made up of 13 amino acids. CDR3 sequence reads: CAWAHRGSDTIYF. For the CDR3, the DNA is TGTGCCTGGGCCCACAGGGGGTCGGACACCATATATTTT.